Listed below are T cell receptor beta chains from one sample, sequenced in a study of neurological immune-mediated disorders. TCRdb reprocessed the 5' RACE reads with MiXCR, giving one entry per CDR3 protein. The table shows some 120,000 distinct CDR3 sequences, with around 3% occurring only once. The specimen sequenced was PBMCs. These receptors were taken from a woman in her thirties with multiple sclerosis. Both conserved end residues are part of each CDR3. A D gene is named only where the DNA matches it firmly. A clone size is listed for some rows: how often the clone was seen (once, few, many), or a class if it is expanded.

cdr3_nt: TGCAGTACGGAAATAGGGGGGACCACTGAAGCTTTCTTT
cdr3_aa: CSTEIGGTTEAFF
clone_size: many
j_call: TRBJ1-1
v_call: TRBV20-1
d_call: .

cdr3_nt: TGTGCCAGCTTTGAGTGGCCGAACAAGAACACTGAAGCTTTCTTT
cdr3_aa: CASFEWPNKNTEAFF
clone_size: many
j_call: TRBJ1-1
v_call: TRBV7-9
d_call: .

cdr3_nt: TGTGCCAGCAGTGGACAGGGAGGGGACAATGAGCAGTTCTTC
cdr3_aa: CASSGQGGDNEQFF
clone_size: many
j_call: TRBJ2-1
v_call: TRBV2
d_call: .

cdr3_nt: TGCGCCAGCAGCCAAGATCGGGCGACAATGAACACTGAAGCTTTCTTT
cdr3_aa: CASSQDRATMNTEAFF
clone_size: many
j_call: TRBJ1-1
v_call: TRBV4-3
d_call: .

cdr3_nt: TGCAGTGCTAGTTTAAGGAACACCGGGGAGCTGTTTTTT
cdr3_aa: CSASLRNTGELFF
clone_size: many
j_call: TRBJ2-2
v_call: TRBV20-1
d_call: .

cdr3_nt: TGTGCCAGCAGCTTAGTGGGGGTGGCGGGGGGTAGCTCCCGTTCCTACAATGAGCAGTTCTTC
cdr3_aa: CASSLVGVAGGSSRSYNEQFF
clone_size: many
j_call: TRBJ2-1
v_call: TRBV7-2
d_call: TRBD2

cdr3_nt: TGCAGTGCTAGAGTTGGCGGGGTCTCAGATACGCAGTATTTT
cdr3_aa: CSARVGGVSDTQYF
clone_size: few
j_call: TRBJ2-3
v_call: TRBV20-1
d_call: .

cdr3_nt: TGCGCCAGCAGCTTCAGGGTGGCCGGGGAGCTGTTTTTT
cdr3_aa: CASSFRVAGELFF
clone_size: many
j_call: TRBJ2-2
v_call: TRBV5-1
d_call: .

cdr3_nt: TGTGCCAGCAGCCGGACAGGGAACCTCCGCTATGGCTACACCTTC
cdr3_aa: CASSRTGNLRYGYTF
clone_size: many
j_call: TRBJ1-2
v_call: TRBV5-4
d_call: TRBD1

cdr3_nt: TGCAGTGCTAACAGACAGGGAGTTACCTACGAGCAGTACTTC
cdr3_aa: CSANRQGVTYEQYF
clone_size: many
j_call: TRBJ2-7
v_call: TRBV20-1
d_call: TRBD1

cdr3_nt: TGCAGCGTGACAGTCCTTCACAATGAGCAGTTCTTC
cdr3_aa: CSVTVLHNEQFF
clone_size: many
j_call: TRBJ2-1
v_call: TRBV20-1
d_call: .

cdr3_nt: TGTGCCAGCAGCTTAGCGGGGGGAGCGGGAGCTGATGAGCAGTACTTC
cdr3_aa: CASSLAGGAGADEQYF
clone_size: many
j_call: TRBJ2-7
v_call: TRBV7-6
d_call: TRBD2

cdr3_nt: TGCGCCAGCCTTCTACCATCGGGTGAAGCTTTCTTT
cdr3_aa: CASLLPSGEAFF
clone_size: many
j_call: TRBJ1-1
v_call: TRBV10-2
d_call: .

cdr3_nt: TGTGCCAGCAGTGAAGCTTCTGGGGCCAACGTCCTGACTTTC
cdr3_aa: CASSEASGANVLTF
clone_size: many
j_call: TRBJ2-6
v_call: TRBV6-1
d_call: .

cdr3_nt: TGTGCCAGCAGCTTGATAGAGTGGACGGACACTAGCACAGATACGCAGTATTTT
cdr3_aa: CASSLIEWTDTSTDTQYF
clone_size: many
j_call: TRBJ2-3
v_call: TRBV7-6
d_call: .

cdr3_nt: TGTGCCAGCAGTTTGGGGTCGTTTTGGCTAGCGGGAGTCGAGGGATACAATGAGCAGTTCTTC
cdr3_aa: CASSLGSFWLAGVEGYNEQFF
clone_size: many
j_call: TRBJ2-1
v_call: TRBV12-3/TRBV12-4
d_call: TRBD2

cdr3_nt: TGTGCCAGCAGCTTGGGGAGGGGACAGGGGACGGCAGATACGCAGTATTTT
cdr3_aa: CASSLGRGQGTADTQYF
clone_size: many
j_call: TRBJ2-3
v_call: TRBV5-5
d_call: TRBD1

cdr3_nt: TGTGCCACCAGCAACTGGGACCGCCGCAATGAAAAACTGTTTTTT
cdr3_aa: CATSNWDRRNEKLFF
clone_size: many
j_call: TRBJ1-4
v_call: TRBV24-1
d_call: .

cdr3_nt: TGTGCCAGCAGCTTAAACAGGGGGTTGGGCTACGAGCAGTACTTC
cdr3_aa: CASSLNRGLGYEQYF
clone_size: few
j_call: TRBJ2-7
v_call: TRBV7-2
d_call: TRBD1

cdr3_nt: TGTGCCAGCAGCTTAATACCGCTAGCGGGGGTATCCTACGAGCAGTACTTC
cdr3_aa: CASSLIPLAGVSYEQYF
clone_size: many
j_call: TRBJ2-7
v_call: TRBV7-7
d_call: TRBD2

cdr3_nt: TGTGCCAGCAGCTTAGCGGCTCCTACTACAGATACGCAGTATTTT
cdr3_aa: CASSLAAPTTDTQYF
clone_size: many
j_call: TRBJ2-3
v_call: TRBV7-2
d_call: .

cdr3_nt: TGCGCCAGCAGCCAAGATCTGCAGTGGGGTAGCAACAATGAGCAGTTCTTC
cdr3_aa: CASSQDLQWGSNNEQFF
clone_size: many
j_call: TRBJ2-1
v_call: TRBV4-1
d_call: .

cdr3_nt: TGCAGTGCTAACAGGACTAGGAGGAGACACATTCAGTACTTC
cdr3_aa: CSANRTRRRHIQYF
clone_size: many
j_call: TRBJ2-4
v_call: TRBV20-1
d_call: TRBD2

cdr3_nt: TGTGCCAGCAGCGTTGGGGGGAAAAAGTACCAAGAGACCCAGTACTTC
cdr3_aa: CASSVGGKKYQETQYF
clone_size: many
j_call: TRBJ2-5
v_call: TRBV5-6
d_call: .

cdr3_nt: TGCGCCAGCAGCTTGGTTCGGTTGAGCTCCTACAATGAGCAGTTCTTC
cdr3_aa: CASSLVRLSSYNEQFF
clone_size: many
j_call: TRBJ2-1
v_call: TRBV5-1
d_call: .

cdr3_nt: TGTGCCAGCAGCTTTCTACATCACAGGGAGACCTACGAGCAGTACTTC
cdr3_aa: CASSFLHHRETYEQYF
clone_size: many
j_call: TRBJ2-7
v_call: TRBV5-6
d_call: .

cdr3_nt: TGTGCCAGCAGCTCTATCGAGTTTGTCTTCCGGGGCGAGCAGTACTTC
cdr3_aa: CASSSIEFVFRGEQYF
clone_size: few
j_call: TRBJ2-7
v_call: TRBV7-8
d_call: .

cdr3_nt: TGTGCCAGCAGTTATGTCCGGACTGAAGCTTTCTTT
cdr3_aa: CASSYVRTEAFF
clone_size: many
j_call: TRBJ1-1
v_call: TRBV6-6
d_call: .

cdr3_nt: TGTGCCAGCTTTTCGGACAGGGGGAATGGAAACACCATATATTTT
cdr3_aa: CASFSDRGNGNTIYF
clone_size: .
j_call: TRBJ1-3
v_call: TRBV7-8
d_call: TRBD1

cdr3_nt: TGTGCCAGTAGTATCGCGGGAGGCCGTGGTGAGCAGTTCTTC
cdr3_aa: CASSIAGGRGEQFF
clone_size: many
j_call: TRBJ2-1
v_call: TRBV19
d_call: TRBD2

cdr3_nt: TGTGCCAGCAGGATTAGCGGGGCCCGCACAGATACGCAGTATTTT
cdr3_aa: CASRISGARTDTQYF
clone_size: many
j_call: TRBJ2-3
v_call: TRBV6-1
d_call: TRBD2

cdr3_nt: TGTGCCAGCGTTGAGACAGGGGTCTCACCCCTCCACTTT
cdr3_aa: CASVETGVSPLHF
clone_size: many
j_call: TRBJ1-6
v_call: TRBV2
d_call: TRBD1

cdr3_nt: TGTGCCAGCTCACGGACAGGGGAAGGTGGCTACACCTTC
cdr3_aa: CASSRTGEGGYTF
clone_size: few
j_call: TRBJ1-2
v_call: TRBV18
d_call: TRBD1

cdr3_nt: TGCGCCAGCATGCCGGGAGCCTATGGCTACACCTTC
cdr3_aa: CASMPGAYGYTF
clone_size: many
j_call: TRBJ1-2
v_call: TRBV10-2
d_call: .

cdr3_nt: TGTGCCAGCAGTTTCCGACAGGGGGGGGCTCGTGGGGAGCTGTTTTTT
cdr3_aa: CASSFRQGGARGELFF
clone_size: many
j_call: TRBJ2-2
v_call: TRBV12-3/TRBV12-4
d_call: TRBD1

cdr3_nt: TGCGCCAGCTCCCCTAGACTAAACTATGGCTACACCTTC
cdr3_aa: CASSPRLNYGYTF
clone_size: many
j_call: TRBJ1-2
v_call: TRBV5-1
d_call: .

cdr3_nt: TGTGCCAGCAGCACCGGGACAAATAGCAATCAGCCCCAGCATTTT
cdr3_aa: CASSTGTNSNQPQHF
clone_size: many
j_call: TRBJ1-5
v_call: TRBV2
d_call: .

cdr3_nt: TGTGCCAGCAGGACGACAGGGGGAAGGTCTCAGCCCCAGCATTTT
cdr3_aa: CASRTTGGRSQPQHF
clone_size: many
j_call: TRBJ1-5
v_call: TRBV6-2/TRBV6-3
d_call: TRBD1

cdr3_nt: TGTGCCAGCAGTTTAAGCGACGAGCAGTACTTC
cdr3_aa: CASSLSDEQYF
clone_size: many
j_call: TRBJ2-7
v_call: TRBV12-3/TRBV12-4
d_call: .

cdr3_nt: TGCAGTGCGCGGGACTATGGGGACACAGATACGCAGTATTTT
cdr3_aa: CSARDYGDTDTQYF
clone_size: many
j_call: TRBJ2-3
v_call: TRBV20-1
d_call: TRBD2

cdr3_nt: TGCAGTGCTCAGGGGAACAATCAGCCCCAGCATTTT
cdr3_aa: CSAQGNNQPQHF
clone_size: many
j_call: TRBJ1-5
v_call: TRBV20-1
d_call: .

cdr3_nt: TGTGCCAGCAGCTTAGGCGTCAATGAGCAGTTCTTC
cdr3_aa: CASSLGVNEQFF
clone_size: many
j_call: TRBJ2-1
v_call: TRBV7-8
d_call: .

cdr3_nt: TGCAGCGTTGAATGGCGGTCCACAGATACGCAGTATTTT
cdr3_aa: CSVEWRSTDTQYF
clone_size: many
j_call: TRBJ2-3
v_call: TRBV29-1
d_call: .

cdr3_nt: TGTGCCAGCAGCTCGGGGGGGTTGGATACGCAGTATTTT
cdr3_aa: CASSSGGLDTQYF
clone_size: many
j_call: TRBJ2-3
v_call: TRBV5-6
d_call: TRBD2

cdr3_nt: TGCAGTGCTAGACTAGAAGGTTACTACAATGAGCAGTTCTTC
cdr3_aa: CSARLEGYYNEQFF
clone_size: few
j_call: TRBJ2-1
v_call: TRBV20-1
d_call: .

cdr3_nt: TGCAGTGCCGGACCGGCCGGCCCCAGGACCCAGTACTTC
cdr3_aa: CSAGPAGPRTQYF
clone_size: many
j_call: TRBJ2-5
v_call: TRBV20-1
d_call: .

cdr3_nt: TGTGCCAGCAGCCAACGTAGGCACCAGAATGAGCAGTTCTTC
cdr3_aa: CASSQRRHQNEQFF
clone_size: many
j_call: TRBJ2-1
v_call: TRBV3-1
d_call: .

cdr3_nt: TGTGCCAGCAGCTTCCTAGTCACAGATACGCAGTATTTT
cdr3_aa: CASSFLVTDTQYF
clone_size: .
j_call: TRBJ2-3
v_call: TRBV7-2
d_call: .

cdr3_nt: TGTGCCAGCAGTTACCGGCTAAGCGGGAGGGCCCCAGATACGCAGTATTTT
cdr3_aa: CASSYRLSGRAPDTQYF
clone_size: many
j_call: TRBJ2-3
v_call: TRBV6-6
d_call: TRBD2

cdr3_nt: TGTGCCAGCAGTTTCAGGGGGAATTCAGATACGCAGTATTTT
cdr3_aa: CASSFRGNSDTQYF
clone_size: many
j_call: TRBJ2-3
v_call: TRBV12-3/TRBV12-4
d_call: TRBD1

cdr3_nt: TGCGCCAGCAGCTTGGCGGACAGGGCGGACACCGGGGAGCTGTTTTTT
cdr3_aa: CASSLADRADTGELFF
clone_size: many
j_call: TRBJ2-2
v_call: TRBV5-1
d_call: TRBD1

cdr3_nt: TGTGCCACCAGTGCCTCTCCGGGGACAGGGTCTAGGGATGAGCAGTTCTTC
cdr3_aa: CATSASPGTGSRDEQFF
clone_size: many
j_call: TRBJ2-1
v_call: TRBV24-1
d_call: TRBD1

cdr3_nt: TGTGCCAGCAGCAGGGAGGGTAGCGGGAGGACTGAGCAGTTCTTC
cdr3_aa: CASSREGSGRTEQFF
clone_size: many
j_call: TRBJ2-1
v_call: TRBV2
d_call: TRBD2